Listed here is a single T cell receptor beta chain. Other DNA sequences in the same sample also yield this CDR3. This specimen comes from a study of blood T cell repertoires in COVID-19. Libraries were prepared by immunoSEQ multiplex PCR; TCRdb keeps only in-frame clonotypes and omits some of them. The sample holds around 370,000 clones, around nine tenths seen once. This TCR was recovered from a woman in her 70s with COVID-19, enrolled during active disease. Sequenced material: peripheral blood.

In DNA, the CDR3 is TGTGCCAGCTCAAGGCAGGGGCCGAACACTGAAGCTTTCTTT. It specifies CASSRQGPNTEAFF. The rearrangement uses TRBV18 and TRBJ1-1; D is possibly TRBD1 (6 bases). The CDR3 extends over 14 amino acids. The germline V gene has CDR1 KGHSH and CDR2 LQKENI. The V gene lost 5 bases and the J gene lost 1 base, with 11 bases spanning the gap.